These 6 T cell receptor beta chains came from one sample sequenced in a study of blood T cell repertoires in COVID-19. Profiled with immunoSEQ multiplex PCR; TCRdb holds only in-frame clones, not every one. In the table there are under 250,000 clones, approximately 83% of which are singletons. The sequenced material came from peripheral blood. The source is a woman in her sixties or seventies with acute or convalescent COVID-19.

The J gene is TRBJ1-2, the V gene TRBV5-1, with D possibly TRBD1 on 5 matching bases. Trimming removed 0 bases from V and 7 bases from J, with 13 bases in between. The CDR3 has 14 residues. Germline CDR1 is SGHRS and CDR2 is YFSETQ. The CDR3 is CASSLGSGFGGYTF. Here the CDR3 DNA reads TGCGCCAGCAGCTTGGGATCAGGGTTCGGTGGCTACACCTTC. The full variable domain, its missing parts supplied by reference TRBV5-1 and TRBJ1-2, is KAGVTQTPRYLIKTRGQQVTLSCSPISGHRSVSWYQQTPGQGLQFLFEYFSETQRNKGNFPGRFSGRQFSNSRSEMNVSTLELGDSALYLCASSLGSGFGGYTFGSGTRLTVV.

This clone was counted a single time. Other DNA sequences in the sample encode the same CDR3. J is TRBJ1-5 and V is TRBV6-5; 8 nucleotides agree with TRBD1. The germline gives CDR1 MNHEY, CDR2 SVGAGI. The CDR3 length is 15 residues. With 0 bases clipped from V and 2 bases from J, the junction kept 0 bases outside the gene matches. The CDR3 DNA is TGTGCCAGCAGTTACTCGGGACAGGGCAATCAGCCCCAGCATTTT. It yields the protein CASSYSGQGNQPQHF.

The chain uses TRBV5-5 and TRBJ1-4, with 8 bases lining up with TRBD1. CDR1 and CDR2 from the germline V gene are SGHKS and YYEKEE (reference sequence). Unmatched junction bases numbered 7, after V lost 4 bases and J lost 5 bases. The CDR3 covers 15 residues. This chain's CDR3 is CASSPDGQGNEKLFF. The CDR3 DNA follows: TGTGCCAGCAGCCCGGACGGACAGGGAAATGAAAAACTGTTTTTT.

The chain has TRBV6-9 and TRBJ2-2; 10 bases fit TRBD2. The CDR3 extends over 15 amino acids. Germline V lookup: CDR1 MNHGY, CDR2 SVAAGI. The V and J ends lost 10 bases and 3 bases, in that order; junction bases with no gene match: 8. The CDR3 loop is CAINPSGGDTGELFF. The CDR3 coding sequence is TGTGCCATCAACCCAAGCGGGGGGGACACCGGGGAGCTGTTTTTT.

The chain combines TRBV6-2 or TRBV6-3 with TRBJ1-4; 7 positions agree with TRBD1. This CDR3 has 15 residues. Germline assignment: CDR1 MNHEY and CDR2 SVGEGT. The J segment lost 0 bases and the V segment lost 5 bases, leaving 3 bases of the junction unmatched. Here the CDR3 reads CASSATGATNEKLFF. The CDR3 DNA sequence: TGTGCCAGCAGTGCAACAGGGGCAACTAATGAAAAACTGTTTTTT.

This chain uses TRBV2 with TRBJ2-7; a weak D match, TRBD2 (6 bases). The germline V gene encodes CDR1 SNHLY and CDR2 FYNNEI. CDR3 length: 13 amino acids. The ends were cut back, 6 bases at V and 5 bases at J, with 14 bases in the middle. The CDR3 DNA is TGTGCCAGCAGGCCAAGACTAGTTCACGAGCAGTACTTC. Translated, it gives CASRPRLVHEQYF.